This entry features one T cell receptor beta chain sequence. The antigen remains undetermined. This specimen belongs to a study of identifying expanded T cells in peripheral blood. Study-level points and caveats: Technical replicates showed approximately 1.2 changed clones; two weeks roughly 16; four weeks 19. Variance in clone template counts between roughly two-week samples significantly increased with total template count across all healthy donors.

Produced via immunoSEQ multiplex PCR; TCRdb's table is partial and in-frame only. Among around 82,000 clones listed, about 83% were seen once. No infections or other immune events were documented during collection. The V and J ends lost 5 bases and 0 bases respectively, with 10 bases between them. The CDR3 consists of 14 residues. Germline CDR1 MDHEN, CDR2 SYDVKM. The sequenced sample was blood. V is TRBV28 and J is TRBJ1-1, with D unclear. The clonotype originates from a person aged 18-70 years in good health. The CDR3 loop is CASSGPTVNTEAFF. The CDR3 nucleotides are TGTGCCAGCAGTGGGCCGACGGTGAACACTGAAGCTTTCTTT. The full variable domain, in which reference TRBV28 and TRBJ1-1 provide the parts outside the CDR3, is DVKVTQSSRYLVKRTGEKVFLECVQDMDHENMFWYRQDPGLGLRLIYFSYDVKMKEKGDIPEGYSVSREKKERFSLILESASTNQTSMYLCASSGPTVNTEAFFGQGTRLTVV.